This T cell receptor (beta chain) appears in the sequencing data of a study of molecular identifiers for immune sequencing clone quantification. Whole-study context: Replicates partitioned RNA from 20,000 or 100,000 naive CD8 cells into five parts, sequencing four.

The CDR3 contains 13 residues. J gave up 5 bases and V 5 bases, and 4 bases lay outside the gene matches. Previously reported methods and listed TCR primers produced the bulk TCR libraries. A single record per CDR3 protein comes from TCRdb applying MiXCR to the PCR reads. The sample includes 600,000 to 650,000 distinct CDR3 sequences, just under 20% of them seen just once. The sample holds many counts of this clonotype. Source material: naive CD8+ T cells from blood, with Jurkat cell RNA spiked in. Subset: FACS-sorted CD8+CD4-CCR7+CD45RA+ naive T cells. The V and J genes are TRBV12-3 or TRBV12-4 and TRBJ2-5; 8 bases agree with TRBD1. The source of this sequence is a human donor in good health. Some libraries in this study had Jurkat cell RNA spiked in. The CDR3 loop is CASSPGGVETQYF. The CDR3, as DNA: TGTGCCAGCAGTCCAGGGGGCGTGGAGACCCAGTACTTC.